What follows are 28 T cell receptor beta chains derived from one specimen sequenced in a study of tumor-infiltrating lymphocytes in primary liver carcinoma. From around 18-30 mg of unsorted bulk tissue, DNA and RNA were co-extracted together. Reverse transcription of about 500 ng total RNA with a constant-region primer produced TCR beta cDNA. Amplification in three nested multiplex PCR rounds with slightly modified ARM-PCR gave rise to TCR beta libraries. TRBV1-TRBV30 forward primers and a C-beta reverse primer were used in the first two PCR rounds, which each ran for approximately 11 cycles. TCRdb re-called the multiplex PCR reads through MiXCR, storing one row per CDR3 protein. The repertoire holds approximately 46,000 distinct CDR3 sequences, with roughly 80% as singletons. The source material was tumor-adjacent normal liver tissue. The receptors were sampled from a woman in her thirties with primary liver carcinoma and hepatitis B virus infection.

A note on this clonotype: A read error is likely, as this CDR3 ends without the conserved phenylalanine or tryptophan. This chain joins TRBV29-1 and TRBJ1-2; D remains ambiguous. Between the trimmed V and J ends, which lost 4 bases and 4 bases, there was a span of 13 bases. This CDR3 spans 13 amino acids. Germline V gives CDR1 SQVTM, CDR2 ANQGSEA. The CDR3 region has the DNA TGCAGCGTTGCAACCAGATCGACCTATGGCTACACCTTA. Its translation is CSVATRSTYGYTL.

Of note for this clonotype: One junction end does not reproduce the germline sequence, and a read error may be involved. CDR3 loop: CASSLSGTSGLGQFF. The CDR3 coding sequence is TGTGCTAGCAGCCTGTCTGGGACTAGCGGACTTGGGCAGTTCTTC. The genes are TRBV12-3 or TRBV12-4 and TRBJ2-1; 11 positions agree with TRBD2. This CDR3 spans 15 amino acids.

There are many counts of this clonotype. The V call is TRBV12-5, the J call TRBJ1-1; 10 bases are a match to TRBD1. CDR1 and CDR2 from the germline V gene are LGHNT and FRNRAP. The CDR3 totals 15 residues. The V gene end was trimmed by 4 bases and the J gene end by 3 bases; junction bases not matched to a gene: 5. CDR3 sequence (DNA): TGTGCTAGTGGTTCCGGGACAGGGGTAGACACTGAAGCTTTCTTT. This translates into CASGSGTGVDTEAFF.

On this clonotype: Relative to the germline gene, one junction end is altered; a read error may explain this. The chain has TRBV6-2 or TRBV6-3 and TRBJ1-1; D unresolved. This CDR3 has 15 residues. Germline V gives CDR1 MNHEY, CDR2 SVGEGT. CDR3 region: CASSCPEAGRTEAFF. The CDR3 coding sequence is TGTGCCAGCAGTTGCCCCGAGGCAGGTCGGACTGAAGCCTTCTTT.

On this clonotype itself: At one boundary the junction diverges from the germline segment, which might be a read error. J is TRBJ2-1 and V is TRBV4-3; D not certain. The CDR3 length is 14 residues. Germline-derived CDR1 and CDR2 are LGHNA and YSLEER. The CDR3 spells CASSPGIRWNEQFF. In DNA, the CDR3 is TGTGCCAGCAGCCCAGGCATCAGGTGGAATGAGCAGTTCTTC.

Concerning this clonotype: The junction departs from germline at one end; a sequencing error may be responsible. The rearrangement uses TRBV11-1 and TRBJ2-4; the match to TRBD2 covers 12 bases. The CDR3 contains 17 residues. In germline, CDR1 is SGHAT, CDR2 FQDESV (reference sequence). The CDR3 region is CASSFPGTSGSKSIQYF. In DNA, the CDR3 is TGTGCCAGCAGCTTTCCCGGGACTAGCGGGTCCAAAAGCATTCAGTACTTC.

The V gene is TRBV11-2, the J gene TRBJ1-1; 8 bases are shared with TRBD1. The J segment lost 7 bases and the V segment lost 6 bases, leaving 10 bases of the junction unmatched. The CDR3 has 14 amino acids. Germline CDR1 is SGHAT and CDR2 is FQNNGV. The DNA of the CDR3 is TGTGCCAGCAGATATACAGGGGGAATGGATGAAGCTTTCTTT. Translation: CASRYTGGMDEAFF. The variable domain in full, completed from reference TRBV11-2 and TRBJ1-1, reads EAGVAQSPRYKIIEKRQSVAFWCNPISGHATLYWYQQILGQGPKLLIQFQNNGVVDDSQLPKDRFSAERLKGVDSTLKIQPAKLEDSAVYLCASRYTGGMDEAFFGQGTRLTVV.

Comments on this clonotype: Sequence at one end of the junction differs from germline and may be a read error. The rearrangement links TRBV10-3 to TRBJ2-7; D is ambiguous. Looked up from germline, CDR1 is ENHRY and CDR2 is SYGVKD. The CDR3 sequence is 12 residues long. CDR3 sequence: CATSETDYEHYF. The CDR3 DNA is TGTGCCACCAGTGAAACGGATTACGAGCATTACTTC.

A note on this clonotype: The junction and the germline gene differ at one end; a read error may be behind it. The chain is built from TRBV6-5 and TRBJ2-2; TRBD2 matches 9 bases. CDR1 is MNHEY and CDR2 is SVGAGI in the germline V gene. The CDR3 sequence is 16 residues long. The CDR3 sequence: CACSYGLAPNTGELCF. CDR3 coding DNA: TGTGCCTGCAGTTATGGACTAGCGCCGAACACCGGGGAGCTGTGTTTT.

Comment on this clonotype: The CDR3 does not close with the conserved phenylalanine or tryptophan, likely indicating a read error. This chain uses TRBV28 with TRBJ2-5; 12 positions agree with TRBD2. Trimming removed 5 bases from V and 5 bases from J; junction bases left unmatched: 18. The germline V gene has CDR1 MDHEN and CDR2 SYDVKM. This CDR3 has 19 amino acids. The CDR3 sequence: CASSALLTSGRSSWETQYL. The CDR3 DNA follows: TGTGCCAGCAGTGCTCTCCTCACTAGCGGGAGGTCGAGTTGGGAGACCCAGTACTTA.

About this clonotype itself: The junction departs from the called germline gene at one end, perhaps through a read error. The J gene is TRBJ2-7, the V gene TRBV7-9; 7 bases align to TRBD2. Germline V gives CDR1 SEHNR, CDR2 FQNEAQ (reference sequence). The CDR3 loop spans 14 amino acids. CDR3 bases: TGTGCAAGCGGCTCGGGAGGCCTCTCCTACAAGCAGTACTTC. It specifies CASGSGGLSYKQYF.

On this clonotype: An end of the junction differs from the germline gene, which may be a read error. CDR3 protein: CASSLEVGTGTSHDQYF. CDR3 DNA: TGTGCCAGCAGTCTAGAGGTTGGGACAGGGACGTCCCACGACCAGTACTTC. This chain links TRBV12-3 or TRBV12-4 with TRBJ2-7; 9 bases align to TRBD1. The CDR3 is made up of 17 amino acids.

About this clonotype itself: With a much larger clone just one base away, this may be a read error. V usage is TRBV28 and J usage is TRBJ2-2; 8 bases map to TRBD2. The CDR3 length is 20 residues. CDR1 and CDR2 from the germline V gene are MDHEN and SYDVKM. CDR3 DNA: TGTGCCAGCAGCCTCTTCATTAAAAAAGAGACTAGCGAGAACACCAGGGAGCTGTTTTTT. Translated, it gives CASSLFIKKETSENTRELFF.

The gene calls are TRBV4-2 and TRBJ2-2; D remains ambiguous. Germline assignment: CDR1 LGHNA and CDR2 YNFKEQ. V was clipped by 7 bases and J by 3 bases, with 12 bases between them. This CDR3 is 14 amino acids long. This CDR3 reads CASTPRPDTGELFF. As DNA, the CDR3 is TGTGCCAGCACACCCAGGCCTGACACCGGGGAGCTGTTTTTT.

This clonotype was found many times. The chain joins TRBV10-1 to TRBJ2-3; 11 bases agree with TRBD2. CDR1 WNHNN and CDR2 SYGVQD come from the germline V gene (reference sequence). After removal of 4 bases from V and 4 bases from J, the junction contained 4 bases not matched to a gene. This CDR3 has 15 amino acids. The CDR3 DNA reads as TGCGCCAGCAGTGGGGCTAGCGGGAGGTCAGATACGCAGTATTTT. Protein: CASSGASGRSDTQYF.

On this clonotype: Here the CDR3 omits its conserved ending phenylalanine or tryptophan, so a read error is the likely source. V is TRBV6-2 or TRBV6-3 and J is TRBJ1-5; D gene unclear. The CDR3 is 13 residues long. CDR1 is MNHEY, CDR2 SVGEGT, per germline. The CDR3 DNA reads as TGTGCCAGTAGTTACCGGGTCAATCAGCCCCAGCATCTT. Encoded protein: CASSYRVNQPQHL.

Turning to this clonotype: This CDR3 is missing its conserved last phenylalanine or tryptophan, likely due to a read error. The chain links TRBV11-1 to TRBJ1-1; D might be TRBD1 (5 bases). The V gene's germline CDR1 is SGHAT and CDR2 FQDESV (reference sequence). The CDR3 length is 14 residues. CDR3 in DNA: TGTGGCAGCAGCTTCGGGCAGGGCTGCACTGAAGCTTTCCTT. Translated: CGSSFGQGCTEAFL.

This clonotype was counted at least ten times. The chain is built from TRBV12-3 or TRBV12-4 and TRBJ2-4; 8 bases are shared with TRBD2. J lost 9 bases, V lost 0 bases, and 16 bases had no gene match. The CDR3 has 18 residues. The CDR3 coding sequence is TGTGCCAGCAGTTTAGCCCAAGTTCGAGCGGGGGAGTGGGGCATTCAGTACTTC. Residues: CASSLAQVRAGEWGIQYF.

This clonotype appeared many times. The gene calls are TRBV6-5 and TRBJ1-4; D is ambiguous. CDR1 is MNHEY, CDR2 SVGAGI, per germline. CDR3 length equals 15 residues. V was shortened by 6 bases and J by 7 bases, with 18 bases between the two germline ends. CDR3: CASSSLGQAGEKLFF. The CDR3, as DNA: TGTGCCAGCAGCTCCCTCGGGCAGGCGGGTGAAAAACTGTTTTTT.

Remarks on this clonotype: Here the CDR3 omits its conserved ending phenylalanine or tryptophan, so a read error is the likely source. J is TRBJ2-7 and V is TRBV5-6, with D possibly matching TRBD1 (6 bases). Per germline, CDR1 SGHDT and CDR2 YYEEEE. The CDR3 spans 14 residues. Trimming pared 4 bases from V and 1 base from J, leaving 12 bases between. The CDR3 loop reads CASSPGHESYEQYL. The CDR3, as DNA: TGTGCCAGCAGCCCGGGACACGAATCCTACGAGCAGTACCTC.

This clonotype has a count of ten or more. Here the CDR3 DNA reads TGCGCCAGCAGCCCATCCGGGACAGGGGACACCGGGGAGCTGTTTTTT. This encodes CASSPSGTGDTGELFF. J is TRBJ2-2 and V is TRBV4-3; 10 bases match TRBD1. This CDR3 spans 16 amino acids. With V trimmed by 4 bases and J by 3 bases, 5 bases remained unmatched. Germline V CDR1 and CDR2: LGHNA, YSLEER.

About this clonotype: One end of the junction varies from germline; a read error may be responsible. This rearrangement joins TRBV11-2 to TRBJ2-3; 7 nucleotides line up with TRBD2. The CDR3 sequence is 15 residues long. Germline CDR1 SGHAT, CDR2 FQNNGV. CDR3 in amino acids: CASRKSGDVADTRHF. Here the CDR3 DNA reads TGTGCCAGCAGGAAAAGCGGGGATGTGGCAGATACGCGGCATTTT.

Regarding this clonotype: Here the CDR3 omits its conserved ending phenylalanine or tryptophan, so a read error is the likely source. The V and J genes are TRBV29-1 and TRBJ1-4, with TRBD1 identical over 7 bases. Per germline, CDR1 SQVTM and CDR2 ANQGSEA. The CDR3 length is 12 residues. V lost 6 bases to trimming and J lost 8 bases; unmatched junction nucleotides: 6. CDR3 sequence: CSVVGQTEKLFS. The CDR3 DNA reads as TGCAGCGTAGTGGGACAGACCGAAAAACTGTTTTCT.

By frequency in the sample, this clonotype is medium-sized. The rearrangement links TRBV29-1 to TRBJ2-1; 13 positions agree with TRBD2. The length of the CDR3 is 16 residues. The J segment lost 4 bases and the V segment lost 4 bases, leaving 7 bases of the junction unmatched. CDR1 and CDR2 from the germline V gene are SQVTM and ANQGSEA. In DNA form, the CDR3 reads TGCAGCGTTGCCCCTGGACTAGCGGGAGAATACAATGAGCAGTTCTTC. It is translated as CSVAPGLAGEYNEQFF.

The chain employs TRBV11-3 and TRBJ2-1; possibly TRBD1 for D (6 bases). This CDR3 has 16 amino acids. Germline-derived CDR1 and CDR2 are SGHNT and YENEEA. Trimming shortened V by 5 bases and J by 6 bases, and 20 bases separated the two germline ends. The DNA for the CDR3 is TGTGCCAGCAGCCCTCAAACCGGACAGTCCGCCAATGAGCAGTTCTTC. This translates into CASSPQTGQSANEQFF.

Notes on this clonotype: Just one base apart from a much larger clone, this may be a read error. The chain carries TRBV28 and TRBJ1-1, with a possible D match to TRBD1 (5 bases). From germline, CDR1 is MDHEN and CDR2 SYDVKM. There are 13 residues in the CDR3. Written as DNA, the CDR3 is TGTGTCAGCAGGACGACAGAGAGGACTGAAGCTTTCTTT. It codes for CVSRTTERTEAFF.

A single count supports this clonotype. This chain joins TRBV4-1 and TRBJ2-5; TRBD2 might be the D (7 bases). In germline, CDR1 is MGHRA, CDR2 YSYEKL. Trimming took off 5 bases at V and 14 bases at J, with 27 bases between the two ends. The CDR3 runs 15 residues. The DNA for the CDR3 is TGCGCCAGCAGCAGAGAAGAGAGGGGGGGCGAGACCTACTACTTC. Protein: CASSREERGGETYYF.

Details on this clonotype: A read error may explain this, as a much larger clone is one base away. The V and J genes are TRBV7-9 and TRBJ2-3, with D hard to call. CDR3 size: 16 residues. Germline lookup yields CDR1 SEHNR and CDR2 FQNEAQ (reference sequence). The CDR3 protein is CASGLALTGFTDTQYF. The CDR3, as DNA: TGTGCCAGCGGCTTAGCCTTGACGGGTTTCACAGATACGCAGTATTTT.